These 21 T cell receptor beta chains were sequenced from one sample in a study of glioma-infiltrating T cells. Using RNA template, CDR3s of TCR alpha and beta were amplified with iRepertoire arm-PCR. Each CDR3 protein is one row after TCRdb ran MiXCR on the multiplex PCR reads. The table records approximately 89,000 distinct CDR3 sequences, approximately 22% of them present only once. The specimen sequenced was glioma tissue, nonneoplastic brain tissue, or PBMCs (not recorded which). These receptors came from a human donor with low-grade glioma or glioblastoma, undergoing nonglioma brain surgery, or in good health (not recorded which).

This clonotype has just one count. The CDR3 DNA reads TGTGCCAGCAGAGTTGGGACTCTCTCCCCAGGCTACACCTTC. Translated, it gives CASRVGTLSPGYTF. This chain links TRBV27 with TRBJ1-2; D may be TRBD1 (5 bases). The ends were cut back, 6 bases at V and 8 bases at J, with 19 bases in the middle. In germline, CDR1 is MNHEY, CDR2 SMNVEV (reference sequence). The CDR3 has 14 residues.

This clonotype was seen repeatedly, ten times or more. This chain links TRBV7-9 with TRBJ1-4; D might be TRBD1 (6 bases). CDR1 and CDR2 (germline): SEHNR, FQNEAQ (reference sequence). Trimming removed 1 base from V and 0 bases from J, with 15 bases in between. This CDR3 has 18 amino acids. The CDR3 nucleotides are TGTGCCAGCAGCTTAGGATCGGGGGCCGAGGCAACTAATGAAAAACTGTTTTTT. Amino acid sequence: CASSLGSGAEATNEKLFF.

This clonotype was seen a few times. This chain uses TRBV12-3 or TRBV12-4 with TRBJ1-3; 8 bases agree with TRBD1. The CDR3 is 16 amino acids. Trimming took 3 bases from V and 1 from J; bases not matched to a gene: 5. The CDR3 DNA follows: TGTGCCAGCAGTTTCTACAGGGGGGATTCTGGAAACACCATATATTTT. Residues: CASSFYRGDSGNTIYF.

Worth noting for this clonotype: The junction and the germline gene differ at one end; a read error may be behind it. The chain joins TRBV3-1 to TRBJ1-3; possibly TRBD1 for D (5 bases). The germline gives CDR1 LGHDT, CDR2 YNNKEL (reference sequence). The CDR3 spans 14 residues. CDR3 in DNA: TGTGCCAACAGCCACTGGACAACTGGAGACACCACATATTTT. It is translated as CANSHWTTGDTTYF.

This clonotype showed up just a few times. This chain joins TRBV19 and TRBJ2-2, with 12 positions matching TRBD1. J lost 5 bases, V lost 6 bases, and 10 bases had no gene match. CDR3 length: 17 amino acids. Germline CDR1 LNHDA, CDR2 SQIVND (reference sequence). The CDR3 protein is CASRKSGTGGFTGELFF. The CDR3 DNA follows: TGTGCCAGTAGGAAATCCGGGACAGGGGGCTTTACCGGGGAGCTGTTTTTT.

This clonotype showed up many times. The CDR3 sequence is CSATHPGEQYF. The DNA of the CDR3 is TGCAGTGCCACCCACCCGGGCGAGCAGTACTTC. The chain has TRBV20-1 and TRBJ2-7, with D unclear. V lost 6 bases and J 6 bases, leaving 12 bases between the germline ends. The CDR3 consists of 11 residues. Germline-derived CDR1 and CDR2 are DFQATT and SNEGSKA (reference sequence).

This clonotype was counted at least ten times. The CDR3 is CSGQGDYGYTF. CDR3 coding DNA: TGCAGTGGGCAGGGGGACTATGGCTACACCTTC. V usage is TRBV20-1 and J usage is TRBJ1-2, with 7 bases fitting TRBD1. CDR1 is DFQATT, CDR2 SNEGSKA, per germline (reference sequence). This CDR3 comprises 11 residues. With V trimmed by 7 bases and J by 3 bases, 2 bases remained unmatched.

The table lists this clonotype with a count of one. Relative to the germline gene, one junction end is altered; a read error may explain this. The chain has TRBV11-2 and TRBJ2-7; D might be TRBD2 (6 bases). This CDR3 is 13 amino acids long. The germline V gene has CDR1 SGHAT and CDR2 FQNNGV. The CDR3 here is CASSLVSGYAQYF. CDR3 coding DNA: TGTGCCAGCAGCTTAGTGAGCGGGTACGCGCAGTACTTC. Complete variable domain (other parts from reference TRBV11-2 and TRBJ2-7): EAGVAQSPRYKIIEKRQSVAFWCNPISGHATLYWYQQILGQGPKLLIQFQNNGVVDDSQLPKDRFSAERLKGVDSTLKIQPAKLEDSAVYLCASSLVSGYAQYFGPGTRLTVT.

The chain recombines TRBV5-1 with TRBJ1-1, with a possible D match to TRBD1 (6 bases). The V and J ends lost 4 bases and 0 bases respectively, with 13 bases between them. Germline values: CDR1 SGHRS, CDR2 YFSETQ. The CDR3 runs 15 residues. The CDR3 DNA sequence: TGCGCCAGCAGCCCGACAGGTTCCATGAACACTGAAGCTTTCTTT. It codes for CASSPTGSMNTEAFF.

The CDR3 DNA sequence: TGTGCCAGCAGTTATCGGACTAGGAGCACAGATACGCAGTATTTT. Protein: CASSYRTRSTDTQYF. The chain recombines TRBV12-3 or TRBV12-4 with TRBJ2-3, with TRBD2 matching over 7 bases. The V and J ends lost 4 bases and 0 bases, in that order; junction bases with no gene match: 4. The CDR3 contains 15 residues.

Many counts were recorded for this clonotype. The chain carries TRBV3-1 and TRBJ1-1; D is perhaps TRBD1 (5 bases). V lost 4 bases and J 1 base, leaving 22 bases between the germline ends. There are 18 residues in the CDR3. Germline V gives CDR1 LGHDT, CDR2 YNNKEL (reference sequence). The CDR3 bases are TGTGCCAGCAGCCCGACAGCTTTTTTAATTACTCGGAACACTGAAGCTTTCTTT. This gives the protein CASSPTAFLITRNTEAFF.

On this clonotype itself: One end of the junction varies from germline; a read error may be responsible. The chain recombines TRBV6-1 with TRBJ1-5; D is ambiguous. Germline V gene lookup returns CDR1 MNHNS and CDR2 SASEGT. The CDR3 spans 14 residues. The CDR3 spells CVSSEASYDQPQHF. CDR3 in DNA: TGTGTCAGCAGTGAAGCTTCATACGATCAACCCCAGCATTTT.

There are many counts of this clonotype. The chain is built from TRBV20-1 and TRBJ2-5; unclear D gene. Germline-derived CDR1 and CDR2 are DFQATT and SNEGSKA (reference sequence). Deletions cut 6 bases from V and 8 bases from J, with 13 bases between. CDR3 size: 11 residues. The CDR3 loop is CSAFSPGTQYF. Here the CDR3 DNA reads TGCAGTGCCTTTAGCCCTGGAACCCAGTACTTC.

In this sample, this clonotype turned up a few times. The CDR3 region is CSARPGAGGTGELFF. The DNA for the CDR3 is TGCAGTGCTAGGCCGGGGGCCGGGGGCACCGGGGAGCTGTTTTTT. This sequence joins TRBV20-1 and TRBJ2-2; TRBD1 or TRBD2 may be the D gene (6 bases each). This CDR3 comprises 15 residues. Trimming removed 3 bases from V and 4 bases from J, with 15 bases in between. Germline CDR1 is DFQATT and CDR2 is SNEGSKA (reference sequence).

This clonotype appeared a few times. V and J are TRBV10-3 and TRBJ1-3, with D hard to call. The length of the CDR3 is 16 residues. With 0 bases removed from V and 0 bases from J, the gap between germline ends came to 9 bases. Germline V gene data show CDR1 as ENHRY and CDR2 as SYGVKD. In nucleotides, the CDR3 is TGTGCCATCAGTGAGTCTGGACGTTCCTCTGGAAACACCATATATTTT. Translation gives CAISESGRSSGNTIYF.

This rearrangement joins TRBV29-1 to TRBJ2-5, with 14 bases identical to TRBD2. This CDR3 has 14 amino acids. Trimming took 6 bases from V and 5 from J; bases not matched to a gene: 5. CDR1 and CDR2 from the germline V gene are SQVTM and ANQGSEA. The CDR3 DNA reads TGCAGCGTCGGACTAGCGGGGGGTGGTGAGACCCAGTACTTC. Amino acids: CSVGLAGGGETQYF.

This clonotype was recorded many times. This sequence joins TRBV18 and TRBJ2-1; 9 bases are shared with TRBD2. J gave up 0 bases and V 5 bases, and 11 bases lay outside the gene matches. Germline V lookup: CDR1 KGHSH, CDR2 LQKENI. CDR3 length: 18 residues. CDR3: CASSASRVAGASYNEQFF. The CDR3 DNA sequence: TGTGCCAGCTCAGCATCCCGGGTAGCGGGAGCCTCCTACAATGAGCAGTTCTTC.

This clonotype was observed a few times. The chain has TRBV12-3 or TRBV12-4 and TRBJ2-3; the D is unclear. V was trimmed by 7 bases and J by 2 bases, leaving 10 bases between them. CDR3 length equals 13 residues. The CDR3 DNA follows: TGTGCCAGCACCCGCGCTTTCACAGATACGCAGTATTTT. It specifies CASTRAFTDTQYF.

This clonotype has at least ten counts. The chain is built from TRBV24-1 and TRBJ2-1; D is possibly TRBD2 (5 bases). The CDR3 spans 13 residues. Germline assignment: CDR1 KGHDR and CDR2 SFDVKD. V was shortened by 7 bases and J by 6 bases, with 12 bases between the two germline ends. The CDR3 sequence is CATRRELGNEQFF. Written as DNA, the CDR3 is TGTGCCACCAGGAGGGAGCTAGGCAATGAGCAGTTCTTC.

This clonotype was seen a handful of times. The chain combines TRBV10-3 with TRBJ2-5; 15 bases agree with TRBD2. The CDR3 runs 14 residues. Germline V lookup: CDR1 ENHRY, CDR2 SYGVKD. Trimming removed 11 bases from V and 7 bases from J; junction bases left unmatched: 8. The CDR3 DNA reads TGTGCCGCCGGACTAGCGGGGGGGAAAGGGACCCAGTACTTC. Encoded protein: CAAGLAGGKGTQYF.

This clonotype was detected many times. This sequence joins TRBV2 and TRBJ2-7; D remains unclear. CDR3 size: 12 residues. Germline V gives CDR1 SNHLY, CDR2 FYNNEI. The germline V and J ends were trimmed by 10 bases and 4 bases, with 14 bases remaining between them. The CDR3 region has the DNA TGTGCCATCTGGACCAATGGTTACGAGCAGTACTTC. Translated, it gives CAIWTNGYEQYF.